This T cell receptor (beta chain) was sequenced in a study of regulatory T cells in long-lasting Graves disease (dated by TCRdb to about 2021). Some background on the complete study: Antithyroid drugs had been taken for less than 3 months by newly diagnosed Graves' disease patients. This study used TCR sequencing and RNA sequencing of peripheral blood to compare persistent Graves' disease patients against newly diagnosed Graves' disease patients. The study was conducted in China and was registered as a clinical trial. A total of roughly 33 samples underwent TCR sequencing: approximately 13 from persistent and approximately 20 from newly diagnosed Graves' disease patients.

Results and caveats for the whole study, not just this receptor: Lower TCR Shannon entropy and fewer highly expanded clones were observed in persistent Graves' disease patients than in newly diagnosed patients, which suggested clonal expansion. Patients with persistent disease shared more public clonotypes (about 3,000) than newly diagnosed patients did (nearly 1,000). Only peripheral blood was studied, because thyroid tissue, the primary lesion, was inaccessible. Persistent disease showed preferential use of TRBV28, TRBJ1-2 and TRBJ2-5, whereas newly diagnosed disease favored TRBV20-1 and TRBJ2-1. Sequencing and analysis were limited to the TCR beta chain. The small sample size was acknowledged by the authors as a limitation that may reduce accuracy.

At least ten counts were recorded for this clonotype. What this receptor recognizes is not known. No clone much larger than this one lies a single base away; base qualities are absent. The time point label for this specimen denotes: newly diagnosed GD, antithyroid drugs for less than 3 months. RNA was extracted from PBMCs in TRIzol for both TCR sequencing and RNA sequencing. The diagnosis of Graves' disease was made according to American Thyroid Association guidelines. Patients for the study were recruited at an endocrinology department in Xi'an, China. Each patient gave about 10 milliliters of peripheral blood, collected in an EDTA anticoagulant tube. Ficoll Paque Plus density gradient separation was used to isolate PBMCs, and no further T cell sorting was performed. An Agilent 2100 Bioanalyzer and agarose gel were used to assess RNA quality, and a NanoDrop 2000 was used to measure RNA concentration.

Inclusive of the bounding cysteine and phenylalanine, the CDR3 is 14 residues long. Just the 42-base CDR3 DNA is kept, in frame starting at base 1. V lost 5 bases and J lost 5 bases; the stretch between them is 18 bases long. The germline V gene (reference sequence) gives CDR1 as GTSNPN and CDR2 as SVGIG. The library came from multiplex PCR. Sequencing instrument: Illumina HiSeq 4000. iRepertoire HTBI primers and Arm-PCR amplification of CDR3 regions were used to construct TCR beta libraries. Gel purification was performed on PCR products prior to sequencing. As for the original processing: Across samples, 62 TRBV and 14 TRBJ segments were identified and used for gene usage analysis of CDR3 amino acid clonotypes. COPE and FqMerger were used to merge filtered high-quality paired reads into contigs. BLAST was used to align contigs to IMGT TRBV, TRBD and TRBJ reference genes, and CDR3 was defined according to IMGT. Any clonotype with a frequency above 0.1% was classified as a highly expanded clone. Repertoire diversity was measured by Shannon entropy, and V-J evenness by the Gini coefficient. A clonotype found in more than one individual was treated as public. TCRdb redid the processing of the public reads, applying fastp at Q25 and MiXCR, and retained in-frame beta chains. Under each unique CDR3 protein, matching rows form one entry showing the most common genes and DNA. TCRdb's processing, not the authors', yielded these V and J calls. Counted in this sample were about 430,000 distinct CDR3 sequences; 14% to 15% of them appeared once. Of the sample, about 8.2% falls within the top ten clones.

The same data also contributed to another study, on T cells in Graves' hyperthyroidism and ophthalmopathy. That second publication adds: Graves' hyperthyroidism was defined as stable when no progression to ophthalmopathy occurred over 18 months of follow-up. The hyperthyroidism patients were between 18 and 65 years old and newly diagnosed, with a disease duration of less than 2 months. Exclusion was applied to patients with uncontrolled infections, other autoimmune diseases, pregnancy or lactation. Clinical symptoms, serum thyroxine and TRAb, thyroid ultrasound, and orbital computed tomography formed the basis for the diagnoses. A first-round RT-PCR of the TCR CDR3 used the HTBI primer set with the Qiagen OneStep RT-PCR kit. Most expanded thyroid clonotypes (frequency above 0.001) were also detected in blood, a finding suggesting that blood repertoires may reflect thyroid immune responses. A model built on a 13 V-J signature distinguished ophthalmopathy from stable hyperthyroidism, reaching around 90% sensitivity and 81% to 83% specificity in cross-validation and 80%/75% in testing. In validation, the model predicted progression to ophthalmopathy with 60% to 71% sensitivity and about 73% specificity, a median of around six months before onset. A discovery cohort of approximately 97 patients, 43 with Graves' ophthalmopathy and about 60 with stable Graves' hyperthyroidism, was used to find distinguishing TCR V-J signatures. Whether ophthalmopathy could be predicted prospectively was tested in an independent validation cohort made up of about 18 hyperthyroidism patients plus 17 patients who later progressed to ophthalmopathy. The roughly 94 discovery patients were randomly divided into training and test sets at a 7:3 ratio. The study also compared thyroid tissue and blood T-cell repertoires from 5 to 7 Graves' hyperthyroidism patients. Following sampling, methimazole starting at 30 mg daily was given to hyperthyroidism patients, and high-dose intravenous methylprednisolone was given to ophthalmopathy patients. Libraries were constructed in a second round of multiplex PCR, after which size selection and purification were carried out. Sequencing of the libraries was done on an Illumina HiSeq2000 using paired-end 100 bp reads. Raw data were processed with SOAPnuke, discarding reads with adapters, uncalled bases, mean Phred below 15, or no exact constant-primer or identifier match. High-quality paired reads were merged using COPE v1.2.5, and each unique nucleotide sequence was defined as a clonotype. Clonotypes were aligned to IMGT TRBV, TRBD and TRBJ reference segments using MiTCR v1.1. The analysis included only V-J combinations with a frequency above 0.0001, which together covered more than 99% of the repertoires. The TCS score was defined as F50 (clonal expansion) divided by E x V (chaos), with BLOSUM62-based TCRdist calculated between CDR3 peptides within each V-J. Welch's t-statistics and random forest reduced roughly 500 V-J features to 13, which were used in a naive Bayes classifier (R e1071). Sample size was not statistically predetermined, and investigators were not blinded to group allocation. The paper reports TCR Vbeta CDR3 sequencing of roughly 140 peripheral blood samples: under 45 ophthalmopathy, roughly 74 hyperthyroidism and 17 progressor patients.

The chain was built from TRBV30 and TRBJ1-1, with no D gene named confidently. Sequenced material: peripheral blood mononuclear cells (PBMCs), taken at new diagnosis, from a patient treated with antithyroid drugs. The receptor was derived from a woman aged 40 to 50 with Graves disease. Donor details come from another sample of the same person, matched by shared clones. This receptor carries the CDR3 CAWSGATVGTEAFF. The nucleotide sequence is given as TGTGCCTGGTCGGGAGCAACAGTAGGGACTGAAGCTTTCTTT.